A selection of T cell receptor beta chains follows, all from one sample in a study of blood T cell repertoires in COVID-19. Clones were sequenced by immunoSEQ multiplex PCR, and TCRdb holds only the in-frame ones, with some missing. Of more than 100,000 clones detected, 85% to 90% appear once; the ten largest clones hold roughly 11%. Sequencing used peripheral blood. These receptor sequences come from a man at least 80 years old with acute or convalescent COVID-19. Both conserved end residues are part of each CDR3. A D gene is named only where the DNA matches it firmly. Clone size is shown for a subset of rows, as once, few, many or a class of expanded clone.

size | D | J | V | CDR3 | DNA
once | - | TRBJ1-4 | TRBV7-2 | CASSLTQPPGEKLFF | TGTGCCAGCAGCTTAACACAGCCGCCGGGGGAAAAACTGTTTTTT
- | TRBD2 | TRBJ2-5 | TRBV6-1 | CASSESGASGHETQYF | TGTGCCAGCAGTGAATCCGGGGCTAGCGGCCATGAGACCCAGTACTTC
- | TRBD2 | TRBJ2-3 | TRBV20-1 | CSATLAVAQYF | TGCAGTGCCACCCTAGCGGTTGCGCAGTATTTT
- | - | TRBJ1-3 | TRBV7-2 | CASRSSGNTIYF | TGTGCCAGCAGGTCCTCGGGAAACACCATATATTTT
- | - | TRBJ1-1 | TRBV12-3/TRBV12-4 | CASSWGLNTEAFF | TGTGCCAGCAGTTGGGGCCTGAACACTGAAGCTTTCTTT
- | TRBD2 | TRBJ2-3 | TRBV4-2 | CASSQAGRAADTQYF | TGTGCCAGCAGCCAAGCCGGGAGGGCCGCCGATACGCAGTATTTT
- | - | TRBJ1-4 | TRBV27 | CASSPLRGEKLFF | TGTGCCAGCAGTCCCCTCCGGGGGGAAAAACTGTTTTTT
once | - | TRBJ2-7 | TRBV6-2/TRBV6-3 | CASSLPAGQGEQYF | TGTGCCAGCAGTCTCCCGGCGGGGCAAGGAGAGCAGTACTTC
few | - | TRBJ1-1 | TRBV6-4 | CASRNTNRATEAFF | TGTGCCAGCAGGAACACCAACAGGGCCACTGAAGCTTTCTTT
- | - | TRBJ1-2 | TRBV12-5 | CASGLVARGTGFYGYTF | TGTGCTAGTGGTTTGGTGGCACGGGGTACAGGGTTCTATGGCTACACCTTC
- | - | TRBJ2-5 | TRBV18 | CASSPPSLAQQETQYF | TGTGCCAGCTCACCACCTAGTCTAGCGCAACAAGAGACCCAGTACTTC
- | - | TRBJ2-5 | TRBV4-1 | CASSRGRRAQETQYF | TGCGCCAGCAGCCGAGGTCGCAGGGCCCAAGAGACCCAGTACTTC
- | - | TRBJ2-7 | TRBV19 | CASSITLDRDEQYF | TGTGCCAGTAGTATAACACTCGATCGGGACGAGCAGTACTTC
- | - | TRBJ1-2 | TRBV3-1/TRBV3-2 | CASSPAQETYGYTF | TGTGCCAGCAGCCCAGCACAGGAAACCTATGGCTACACCTTC
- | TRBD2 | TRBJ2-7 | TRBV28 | CASSSHRAGGGTYEQYF | TGTGCCAGCAGTTCTCACCGAGCGGGAGGGGGGACCTACGAGCAGTACTTC
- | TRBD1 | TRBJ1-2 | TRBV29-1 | CSVGGQGVFGYTF | TGCAGCGTTGGGGGTCAGGGGGTATTTGGCTACACCTTC
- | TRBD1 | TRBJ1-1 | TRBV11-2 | CASSFYRGGTEAFF | TGTGCCAGCAGCTTCTACAGGGGAGGCACTGAAGCTTTCTTT
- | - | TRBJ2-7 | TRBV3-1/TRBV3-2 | CASSPGTNSYEQYF | TGTGCCAGCAGCCCCGGGACAAATTCCTACGAGCAGTACTTC
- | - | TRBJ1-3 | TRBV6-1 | CASSEAGGTGNTIYF | TGTGCCAGCAGTGAAGCGGGGGGAACTGGAAACACCATATATTTT
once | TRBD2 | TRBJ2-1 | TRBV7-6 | CASSPRTSGGDEQFF | TGTGCCAGCAGCCCTCGGACTAGCGGGGGGGATGAGCAGTTCTTC
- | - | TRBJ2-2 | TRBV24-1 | CATSDLMVAGSTGELFF | TGTGCCACCAGTGATTTAATGGTCGCAGGCTCCACCGGGGAGCTGTTTTTT
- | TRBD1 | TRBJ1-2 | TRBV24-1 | CATSDAPGTGYGYTF | TGTGCCACCAGTGATGCCCCCGGGACAGGGTATGGCTACACCTTC
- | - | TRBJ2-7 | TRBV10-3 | CAISDIYEQYF | TGTGCCATCAGTGATATCTACGAGCAGTACTTC
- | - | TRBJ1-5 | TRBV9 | CASSVDAVSNQPQHF | TGTGCCAGCAGCGTAGACGCGGTTAGCAATCAGCCCCAGCATTTT
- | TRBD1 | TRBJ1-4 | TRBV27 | CASRLTGVGTNEKLFF | TGTGCCAGCAGACTGACAGGGGTCGGTACTAATGAAAAACTGTTTTTT
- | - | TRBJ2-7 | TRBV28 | CASSTDGVPYEQYF | TGTGCCAGCAGTACGGACGGGGTTCCCTACGAGCAGTACTTC
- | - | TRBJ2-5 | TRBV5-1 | CASSPKPGETQYF | TGCGCCAGCAGCCCTAAGCCGGGGGAGACCCAGTACTTC
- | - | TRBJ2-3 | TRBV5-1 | CASSGFLGSGDTQYF | TGCGCCAGCAGCGGTTTTTTGGGTAGCGGCGATACGCAGTATTTT
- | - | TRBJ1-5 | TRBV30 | CAWSRGNQPQHF | TGTGCCTGGAGTCGGGGGAATCAGCCCCAGCATTTT
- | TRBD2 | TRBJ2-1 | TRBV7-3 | CASSFSGRAGNEQFF | TGTGCCAGCAGCTTTAGCGGGAGGGCCGGCAATGAGCAGTTCTTC
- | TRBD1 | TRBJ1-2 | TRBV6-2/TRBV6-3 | CASSYSGTGWYGYTF | TGTGCCAGCAGTTACTCGGGGACAGGGTGGTATGGCTACACCTTC
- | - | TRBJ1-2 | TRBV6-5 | CASSYSGGAGGGYTF | TGTGCCAGCAGTTACTCCGGAGGGGCTGGCGGTGGCTACACCTTC
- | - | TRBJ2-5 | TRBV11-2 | CASSLGAKRETQYF | TGTGCCAGCAGCTTAGGGGCCAAAAGGGAGACCCAGTACTTC
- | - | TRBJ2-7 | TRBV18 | CASSPILQGTYEQYF | TGTGCCAGCTCACCAATACTTCAGGGCACCTACGAGCAGTACTTC
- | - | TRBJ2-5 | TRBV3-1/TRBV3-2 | CASSLRDFQETQYF | TGTGCCAGCAGCCTCAGGGACTTTCAAGAGACCCAGTACTTC
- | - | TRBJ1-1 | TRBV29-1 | CSVVRTGQFEAFF | TGCAGCGTTGTTCGCACCGGACAGTTTGAAGCTTTCTTT
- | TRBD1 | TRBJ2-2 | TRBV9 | CASSAPGQGRQWSGTGELFF | TGTGCCAGCAGCGCCCCCGGACAGGGGCGCCAATGGTCGGGCACCGGGGAGCTGTTTTTT
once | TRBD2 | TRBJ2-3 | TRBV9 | CASSGGLAGTMIPDTQYF | TGTGCCAGCAGCGGGGGACTAGCGGGAACAATGATCCCAGATACGCAGTATTTT
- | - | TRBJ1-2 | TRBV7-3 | CASSPGTGYGYTF | TGTGCCAGCAGCCCTGGAACGGGGTATGGCTACACCTTC
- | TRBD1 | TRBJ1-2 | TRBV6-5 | CASRPGQGNYGYTF | TGTGCCAGCAGACCGGGACAGGGGAACTATGGCTACACCTTC
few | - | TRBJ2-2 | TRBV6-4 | CASSSQHGVGGELFF | TGTGCCAGCAGTTCGCAACACGGAGTCGGCGGGGAGCTGTTTTTT
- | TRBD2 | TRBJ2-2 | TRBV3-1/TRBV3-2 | CASSPMSGGYTGELFF | TGTGCCAGCAGCCCAATGAGCGGGGGATACACCGGGGAGCTGTTTTTT
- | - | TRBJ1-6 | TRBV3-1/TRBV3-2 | CASSQDQGRNSPLHF | TGTGCCAGCAGCCAAGATCAGGGGAGAAATTCACCCCTCCACTTT
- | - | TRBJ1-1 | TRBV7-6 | CASSPGGNTEAFF | TGTGCCAGCAGCCCGGGGGGAAACACTGAAGCTTTCTTT
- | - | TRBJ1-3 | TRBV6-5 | CASRLGNTIYF | TGTGCCAGCAGACTCGGAAACACCATATATTTT
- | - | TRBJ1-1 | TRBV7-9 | CASRLNMNTEAFF | TGTGCCAGCAGGCTTAACATGAACACTGAAGCTTTCTTT
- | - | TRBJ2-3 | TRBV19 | CASSIAGWGEFTDTQYF | TGTGCCAGTAGTATAGCGGGGTGGGGGGAATTCACAGATACGCAGTATTTT
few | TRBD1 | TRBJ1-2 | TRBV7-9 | CASTLSIDRAGYTF | TGTGCCAGCACCTTAAGTATCGACAGGGCGGGCTACACCTTC